This TCR beta chain was found in a study of cytomegalovirus exposure and HLA in healthy donors (dated by TCRdb to about 2017). Looking at the study overall: An earlier analysis of some 620 of the donors reported 276 Gb of sequence data and 95 million to 140 million unique TCR beta sequences obtained from about 200 million T cells. An early release that covered several hundred HLA-typed donors contained 300 to 350 gigabases of sequencing data and around 85 million unique TCR sequences. The genetic ancestry cluster associated with self-reported Caucasian donors included around four fifths of the roughly 400 genotyped donors. The study aimed to test whether signatures of past pathogen exposure could be identified by cataloging public T cell receptors. The T cell repertoires of 666 subjects were profiled by immunosequencing and related to cytomegalovirus serostatus. A separate validation cohort of more than 100 different subjects was used in addition to the roughly 640-subject first cohort. To predict cytomegalovirus infection status, the study combined high-throughput TCR immunosequencing, statistical association of individual TCRs with disease status, and machine learning. A later analysis re-examined previously published TCR beta repertoires from more than 650 donors and added high-resolution HLA genotyping to investigate patterns of TCR occurrence. Rather than drawing on any new phenotypic data, the later analysis identified candidate immune exposures from TCR beta sequences and the way those sequences occurred across donors. An earlier analysis of 587 of the donors applied high-throughput TCR beta sequencing to assess whether each TCR beta V gene segment acted as functional or pseudogenic. Donor age, sex, ethnicity and CMV serostatus were compiled together with the repertoire data. Genome-wide SNP genotypes for about 65% of the roughly 670 donors were used in a later genetic analysis, which treated that subset as a discovery cohort. All discovery cohort repertoires had been generated on a single sequencing platform. Both class I and class II loci were covered by HLA typing, at four-digit resolution. The number of typed donors differed by locus: about 620-640 for A, B, C, DRB1 and DQB1; approximately 520 for DQA1; roughly 600 for DPA1; and about 470 for DPB1. Roughly five DR-DQ haplotypes were handled as single units for association and clustering, since linkage in the cohort was strong. Among roughly 400 genotyped donors of the cohort, an average of about 220,000 unique TCR beta nucleotide sequences was sequenced per donor, of which roughly 17% were non-productive.

The library was obtained by the immunoSEQ multiplex PCR assay. For the multiplex PCR, a mixture combining 60 forward primers for TCR Vbeta segments and 13 reverse primers for TCR Jbeta segments was used. The CDR3 region of rearranged TCR beta genes was amplified from genomic DNA by a multiplex PCR assay. The Illumina HiSeq System was used to sequence the amplified TCR beta libraries as 87-base-pair reads. In the authors' own workflow: In a later analysis, tens of millions of unique TCR beta chains were counted across the roughly 670 repertoires, and around 11 million of these chains were shared by at least two donors. Raw reads were error-corrected and collapsed into unique sequences by a nearest-neighbor algorithm in which closely related sequences were merged to remove PCR and sequencing errors. Alignment of CDR3 sequences to IMGT reference sequences was used to assign V, D and J gene segments. For a sequence to be retained, at least a six-nucleotide match to both a V gene segment and a J gene segment was required. Rearrangements were called productive when the CDR3 lacked stop codons and stayed in frame with V and J; all others were non-productive. Following IMGT convention, CDR3 was defined as the stretch from the second conserved V-encoded cysteine up to the conserved J-encoded phenylalanine. In an earlier analysis of some 550 of the donors, sequences lacking an unambiguous match to a single V gene segment were excluded. In an earlier analysis of 587 of the donors, V segments were called functional above 56.7% productive rearrangements and were called segregating when the between-donor standard deviation exceeded 5%. A statistical classification framework was developed to diagnose cytomegalovirus status using the catalog of TCR beta chain sequences. A later analysis assigned V and J genes by comparing TCR nucleotide sequences with IMGT/GENE-DB human TR gene sequences. Using the TCRdist pipeline, a later analysis assigned CDR3 sequences along with most-parsimonious VDJ recombination scenarios. In a later analysis, every TCR beta chain was defined by the combination of its CDR3 amino acid sequence and its V-gene family, and reads without a unique V-gene family were dropped. A later analysis removed 550 to 650 highly shared, low-generation-probability nucleotide sequences to deal with suspected cross-contamination and a sequencing artifact. In a later analysis, a clonal expansion index for each public chain was calculated from normalized within-repertoire ranks of inferred template counts. In a later analysis, generation probabilities were computed using a VDJ recombination model fitted to out-of-frame rearrangements, and the results were checked against IGoR. A later analysis scored TCR-TCR, TCR-HLA and TCR-CMV co-occurrence with hypergeometric tests, applying a repertoire-size bias correction to TCR pairs. To estimate false discovery rates, a later analysis permuted the HLA or CMV assignments 20 times. In a later analysis, co-occurring TCRs were grouped with DBSCAN, and TCRdist sequence similarity was added when clustering was performed within HLA-allele-positive subsets. Repertoires with fewer than 30,000 or more than 120,000 public chains were left out of co-occurrence clustering, as were a few repertoires with anomalous nucleotide sharing. The table comes from immuneACCESS by way of TCRdb, which keeps in-frame sequences with V and J called. Part of the clones is missing from these tables; in studies checked, under half for an unresolved V gene and the rest for unknown reasons. V and J calls plus clone size are reproduced from that table; the DNA served to infer D and trimming. Here the sample has 90,000 to 100,000 clones; about 79% occur a single time. Approximately 3.9% of the sample is held by the ten biggest clonotypes.

Overall results and qualifications from the work: Linkage disequilibrium might explain the correlated functional status among segregating V segments, but an unknown experimental factor could not be ruled out. A cluster of highly shared sequence variants was judged likely to represent a technical artifact of the sequencing pipeline. Because HLA typing was unavailable for some donors at each locus, only the typed subset was used in association tests. According to a later genetic analysis, donors in an Asian-associated ancestry cluster had fewer N-insertions in productive TCRs than the approximately 710-donor mean. In a later analysis, HLA-associated TCR beta chains were found to be more clonally expanded and to have lower generation probabilities than equally common non-associated chains. Around 16 rarely observed V segments, including chromosome 9 orphons, were excluded from the earlier analysis of approximately 500 of the donors because counts were too low. Presence/absence analyses assumed roughly uniform sequencing depth across donors, an assumption that may not hold. In a later analysis, more than 15,000 TCR beta sequences were associated with specific HLA alleles at a false discovery rate of 0.05. In both the original and validation cohorts, the classifier was reported to diagnose cytomegalovirus status with high specificity and sensitivity. According to the authors, the approach could potentially be generalized to other disease states and immunological phenotypes. According to a later analysis, parvovirus B19, influenza, CMV and Epstein-Barr virus appeared linked to several top co-occurrence clusters. The study gave a list of over 150 TCR beta chains associated with cytomegalovirus. Strong co-occurrence of HLA alleles, especially DR and DQ, made assigning TCR associations to individual alleles difficult. Broadly in line with IMGT annotations, most TCR beta V segments showed up in productive rearrangements about 87% or about 30% of the time in an earlier analysis of 450 to 750 of the donors. In a later analysis, the rate of TCR association differed among HLA loci, with DRB1 alleles having the most associated TCRs and HLA-C alleles having the fewest. Immune exposure information for the cohort was limited to CMV serostatus. According to a later analysis, most CMV-associated TCR beta chains appeared to be HLA-restricted, and the HLA associations seemed to be driven largely by CMV exposure. The cohort was sequenced for TCR beta chains only, and without alpha or paired-chain data the features that could be detected were limited. A later genetic analysis associated a missense DCLRE1C variant with V-gene and J-gene trimming of TCR beta chains, and an independent cohort replicated the association. A further reported finding was that TCR beta sequences accurately predicted the HLA-A and HLA-B alleles for most subjects in the first cohort. Most TCR sequences were seen in very few donors, while some public TCRs were found in many individuals. Because the 87-base-pair reads could not distinguish some IMGT-functional V segments, including TRBV6-2 and TRBV6-3, those segments were excluded. A few of the identified cytomegalovirus-associated TCR beta chains were confirmed in vitro to be specific for cytomegalovirus antigens.

As concerns this clone: Its antigen is still unknown. Per-nucleotide qualities are absent, and no much larger clonotype sits a single base away.

The cohort was made up of 666 healthy bone marrow donors. At the time of sampling, every cohort member was nominally healthy, though immune exposures that went unrecorded were likely present. The donor was CMV seronegative and belonged to the group of more than 300 seronegative cohort members. A peripheral blood sample was collected from each donor, and TCR beta sequencing was performed on peripheral blood mononuclear cells. The Qiagen DNeasy Blood Extraction Kit was used to extract genomic DNA from the blood cell samples. According to the germline V gene, CDR1 reads MNHNS and CDR2 reads SASEGT. Trimmed from V: 2 bases; trimmed from J: 2 bases; junction bases lacking a gene match: 14. Measured from the cysteine to the phenylalanine, the CDR3 is 20 residues long. Only the CDR3 region is kept as DNA, spanning 60 bases read in frame from base 1.

This chain is built from TRBV6-1 and TRBJ1-4; the junction holds 10 bases that match TRBD1. Sequenced input: PBMCs. The sequence was obtained from a man in his fifties in good health and CMV-seronegative. Here is the DNA: TGTGCCAGCAGTGAAAGTGGTTGGGACAGGGGACGGGGGACTAATGAAAAACTGTTTTTT. Translated, it reads CASSESGWDRGRGTNEKLFF.